This T cell receptor (beta chain) is drawn from a study of cytomegalovirus exposure and HLA in healthy donors. General observations from the study: Among TCR beta chains, those listed as cytomegalovirus-associated numbered about 160. The authors later found most CMV-associated TCR beta chains appeared HLA-restricted. With later analysis, a missense DCLRE1C variant became linked to TCR beta V- and J-gene trimming.

This clone showed up just a few times. Its specificity is unknown. Germline-derived CDR1 and CDR2 are SEHNR and FQNEAQ (reference sequence). The J segment lost 1 base and the V segment lost 1 base, leaving 5 bases of the junction unmatched. There are 16 residues in the CDR3. The PCR had 60 Vbeta and 13 Jbeta primers. TCRdb's copy holds only in-frame clones and misses some; the assay was immunoSEQ multiplex PCR. The sample consists of some 140,000 clones, more than 70% of them appearing once. Sequenced sample: PBMCs. The receptor comes from a woman in her thirties or forties in good health and CMV-seropositive. V and J are TRBV7-9 and TRBJ2-5; 8 bases are a match to TRBD2. The CDR3: CASSLVAGRTQETQYF. The CDR3 nucleotides are TGTGCCAGCAGCTTAGTAGCGGGACGGACCCAAGAGACCCAGTACTTC.